Each of the 28 T cell receptor beta chains below was sequenced from the same sample in a study of T-cell memory formation after mild COVID-19. MiXCR, run by TCRdb on the 5' RACE reads, gives a single entry per CDR3 protein. The sample consists of around 420,000 distinct CDR3 sequences, approximately 25% of them appearing once. The sample comprised PBMCs or a T cell subset sorted from them (not recorded which). These receptors were taken from an adult woman who had mild COVID-19 (a few samples of this study predate the infection). Cell type and time point are not known.

This clonotype has only one observation. The J gene is TRBJ2-7, the V gene TRBV12-3 or TRBV12-4; TRBD2 is a possible D gene (6 bases). The CDR3 is made up of 14 amino acids. The V and J ends lost 6 bases and 2 bases respectively, with 14 bases between them. CDR3 DNA: TGTGCCAGCAGGCGGGGAGCTGAACCCTACGAGCAGTACTTC. Protein: CASRRGAEPYEQYF.

This clonotype was seen a handful of times. This chain connects TRBV7-6 to TRBJ2-3; perhaps TRBD1 as D (7 bases). Trimming removed 1 base from V and 6 bases from J, with 29 bases in between. The CDR3 covers 20 residues. Germline CDR1 SGHVS, CDR2 FNYEAQ. The CDR3 region has the DNA TGTGCCAGCAGCTTAGGGAGGGGGCGCATGGTTTCCCCAGACGGGGATACGCAGTATTTT. This encodes CASSLGRGRMVSPDGDTQYF.

V gene TRBV30 combines with J gene TRBJ2-5, with a weak D call TRBD1 (6 bases). The V end was cut by 5 bases, the J end by 6 bases, with 16 bases between. The length of the CDR3 is 13 residues. Germline CDR1 GTSNPN, CDR2 SVGIG (reference sequence). CDR3 residues: CAWEVTGGQTQYF. CDR3 nucleotide sequence: TGTGCCTGGGAGGTGACAGGAGGACAGACCCAGTACTTC.

There are a few counts of this clonotype. The rearrangement uses TRBV7-6 and TRBJ2-2; TRBD1 or TRBD2 may be the D gene (5 bases each). From germline, CDR1 is SGHVS and CDR2 FNYEAQ. V lost 1 base, J lost 3 bases, and 9 bases lay in between. CDR3 length equals 15 residues. For the CDR3, the DNA is TGTGCCAGCAGCTTAGGGGGGATATACACCGGGGAGCTGTTTTTT. Amino acid sequence: CASSLGGIYTGELFF.

The rearrangement links TRBV10-3 to TRBJ2-7, with 8 bases identical to TRBD1. V lost 3 bases to trimming and J lost 1 base; unmatched junction nucleotides: 2. CDR3 size: 14 residues. Germline lookup yields CDR1 ENHRY and CDR2 SYGVKD. The CDR3 DNA reads TGTGCCATCAGTGAAGGACAGGGATCCTACGAGCAGTACTTC. Translated, it gives CAISEGQGSYEQYF.

This clonotype was recorded a few times. The chain is built from TRBV4-3 and TRBJ1-5, with 9 bases matching TRBD1. Germline trimming cut 1 base from V and 3 bases from J; bases unmatched to any gene: 1. Germline assignment: CDR1 LGHNA and CDR2 YSLEER. This CDR3 is 15 amino acids long. The CDR3 region is CASSQGTGVNQPQHF. The CDR3 DNA reads TGCGCCAGCAGCCAAGGGACAGGGGTCAATCAGCCCCAGCATTTT.

The chain couples TRBV5-1 to TRBJ2-7; D is unclear. CDR1 SGHRS and CDR2 YFSETQ come from the germline V gene. The CDR3 extends over 13 amino acids. V was clipped by 0 bases and J by 4 bases, with 8 bases between them. The CDR3 reads CASSLALGYEQYF. For the CDR3, the DNA is TGCGCCAGCAGCTTGGCCTTGGGGTACGAGCAGTACTTC.

The chain uses TRBV10-3 and TRBJ2-7; D could derive from TRBD1 or TRBD2 (5 bases each). CDR3 size: 12 residues. V dropped 3 bases and J dropped 7 bases, with 10 bases sitting between them. Germline loops: CDR1 ENHRY, CDR2 SYGVKD. CDR3 residues: CAISDGGMEQYF. CDR3 coding DNA: TGTGCCATCAGTGATGGGGGAATGGAGCAGTACTTC.

This clonotype was detected once. The chain employs TRBV7-9 and TRBJ1-1; the D is unclear. From germline, CDR1 is SEHNR and CDR2 FQNEAQ (reference sequence). This CDR3 spans 14 amino acids. The V end was cut by 5 bases, the J end by 0 bases, with 10 bases between. The CDR3 sequence is CASSPTELNTEAFF. The DNA of the CDR3 is TGTGCCAGCAGCCCGACGGAATTGAACACTGAAGCTTTCTTT. Full variable domain (missing parts from reference TRBV7-9 and TRBJ1-1): DTGVSQNPRHKITKRGQNVTFRCDPISEHNRLYWYRQTLGQGPEFLTYFQNEAQLEKSRLLSDRFSAERPKGSFSTLEIQRTEQGDSAMYLCASSPTELNTEAFFGQGTRLTVV.

A few counts support this clonotype. The rearrangement joins TRBV4-3 to TRBJ1-4, with TRBD1 as a possible D gene (6 bases). The germline V and J ends were trimmed by 3 bases and 2 bases, with 10 bases remaining between them. This CDR3 spans 15 amino acids. Germline V gives CDR1 LGHNA, CDR2 YSLEER. The CDR3 DNA follows: TGCGCCAGCAGCCACAGGGGCAAGACTAATGAAAAACTGTTTTTT. Residues: CASSHRGKTNEKLFF.

This clonotype has only a few counts. The chain employs TRBV24-1 and TRBJ2-1, with 7 nucleotides matching TRBD1. This CDR3 is 15 amino acids long. Germline CDR1 and CDR2: KGHDR and SFDVKD. Unmatched junction bases numbered 7, after V lost 4 bases and J lost 5 bases. The CDR3 DNA sequence: TGTGCCACCAGTGACCAACCCGGGACAGACAATGAGCAGTTCTTC. It translates to CATSDQPGTDNEQFF.

The CDR3 spells CASSLVFGTGSYEQYF. For the CDR3, the DNA is TGTGCCAGCAGTTTAGTTTTCGGGACAGGATCCTACGAGCAGTACTTC. The chain is built from TRBV12-3 or TRBV12-4 and TRBJ2-7, with TRBD1 matching over 8 bases. Losses at the gene ends were 1 base for V and 1 base for J; bases not matched to a gene: 6. The length of the CDR3 is 16 residues.

This clonotype was seen a handful of times. The V gene is TRBV4-1, the J gene TRBJ2-1; 10 nucleotides align to TRBD1. This CDR3 is 15 amino acids long. V lost 4 bases to trimming and J lost 7 bases; unmatched junction nucleotides: 7. Germline CDR1 reads MGHRA; CDR2 reads YSYEKL. The CDR3 coding sequence is TGCGCCAGCAGCCTAGGTAGGACAGGGGGTAATGAGCAGTTCTTC. It yields the protein CASSLGRTGGNEQFF.

This rearrangement joins TRBV15 to TRBJ2-7; D ambiguous. The V gene lost 0 bases and the J gene lost 0 bases, with 9 bases spanning the gap. The CDR3 runs to 15 residues. Germline lookup yields CDR1 LNHNV and CDR2 YYDKDF (reference sequence). In nucleotides, the CDR3 is TGTGCCACCAGCAGAGAAGGCTCAGGCTCCTACGAGCAGTACTTC. Amino acids: CATSREGSGSYEQYF.

The chain couples TRBV18 to TRBJ1-3, with a tentative D call TRBD1 (5 bases). This CDR3 is built from 17 residues. CDR1 and CDR2 from the germline V gene are KGHSH and LQKENI. Trimming left V 1 base short and J 0 bases short, with 13 bases between. In DNA form, the CDR3 reads TGTGCCAGCTCACCACAGACAGCTACCACCTCTGGAAACACCATATATTTT. Protein sequence: CASSPQTATTSGNTIYF. The variable domain in full, completed from reference TRBV18 and TRBJ1-3, reads NAGVMQNPRHLVRRRGQEARLRCSPMKGHSHVYWYRQLPEEGLKFMVYLQKENIIDESGMPKERFSAEFPKEGPSILRIQQVVRGDSAAYFCASSPQTATTSGNTIYFGEGSWLTVV.

This clonotype was recorded only once. CDR3 loop: CASRLLAGALHNEQFF. The CDR3 nucleotides read TGTGCCAGCAGACTCCTAGCGGGAGCCCTTCACAATGAGCAGTTCTTC. The chain combines TRBV27 with TRBJ2-1; 10 positions agree with TRBD2. V was pared by 6 bases and J by 5 bases, with 10 bases of the junction left unmatched. CDR3 size: 16 residues. Germline loops: CDR1 MNHEY, CDR2 SMNVEV (reference sequence).

The chain links TRBV23-1 to TRBJ2-1; tentative D call: TRBD1 (6 bases). TRBV23-1 is an ORF, and what it does is uncertain. V was shortened by 2 bases and J by 3 bases, with 14 bases between the two germline ends. The CDR3 consists of 16 residues. As DNA, the CDR3 is TGCGCCAGCAGTCAACCTAACAGGGTTTTCTACAATGAGCAGTTCTTC. Its protein is CASSQPNRVFYNEQFF.

J is TRBJ2-3 and V is TRBV20-1, with D uncertain. V lost 0 bases and J 5 bases, leaving 15 bases between the germline ends. Germline CDR1 reads DFQATT; CDR2 reads SNEGSKA (reference sequence). This CDR3 is built from 15 residues. The CDR3 region has the DNA TGCAGTGCTAGAGAGGCAGTTTCGCATGGAGATACGCAGTATTTT. Amino acids: CSAREAVSHGDTQYF.

This clonotype has just a few counts. The gene calls are TRBV11-2 and TRBJ1-2; the D gene is possibly TRBD1 (5 bases). The CDR3 totals 14 residues. V was shortened by 1 base and J by 6 bases, with 12 bases between the two germline ends. Germline CDR1 and CDR2: SGHAT and FQNNGV. Here the CDR3 DNA reads TGTGCCAGCAGCTTAGTGGGGGGAGTGAATGGCTACACCTTC. Protein product: CASSLVGGVNGYTF. The complete variable domain, with remaining parts taken from reference TRBV11-2 and TRBJ1-2, reads EAGVAQSPRYKIIEKRQSVAFWCNPISGHATLYWYQQILGQGPKLLIQFQNNGVVDDSQLPKDRFSAERLKGVDSTLKIQPAKLEDSAVYLCASSLVGGVNGYTFGSGTRLTVV.

V gene TRBV18 combines with J gene TRBJ2-1, with 8 bases matching TRBD2. CDR1 KGHSH and CDR2 LQKENI come from the germline V gene. V gave up 3 bases and J gave up 9 bases; unmatched junction bases: 1. The CDR3 runs to 12 residues. CDR3 protein: CASSPAGGEQFF. DNA for the CDR3: TGTGCCAGCTCACCGGCGGGGGGTGAGCAGTTCTTC.

This clonotype is a singleton in its sample. The V gene is TRBV12-3 or TRBV12-4, the J gene TRBJ1-5; D ambiguous. The CDR3 length is 16 residues. V was shortened by 5 bases and J by 0 bases, with 14 bases between the two germline ends. This CDR3 is CASSPQVLGSNQPQHF. In DNA, the CDR3 is TGTGCCAGCAGTCCGCAGGTGTTAGGTAGCAATCAGCCCCAGCATTTT.

This clonotype was detected only a few times. The V gene is TRBV12-3 or TRBV12-4, the J gene TRBJ2-3; 10 bases are shared with TRBD1. With V trimmed by 3 bases and J by 3 bases, 3 bases remained unmatched. There are 15 residues in the CDR3. The CDR3 DNA reads as TGTGCCAGCAGTTTCCGGACAGGGGGGACAGATACGCAGTATTTT. Its translation: CASSFRTGGTDTQYF.

V gene TRBV24-1 combines with J gene TRBJ2-2; D unresolved. The CDR3 has 13 amino acids. Trimming shortened V by 3 bases and J by 7 bases, and 8 bases separated the two germline ends. The germline V gene has CDR1 KGHDR and CDR2 SFDVKD. The CDR3 bases are TGTGCCACCAGTGATCGTATCTTCGGGGAGCTGTTTTTT. Residues: CATSDRIFGELFF.

Notes on this clonotype: A read error is likely, as this CDR3 ends without the conserved phenylalanine or tryptophan. The chain couples TRBV15 to TRBJ2-7; D is ambiguous. Germline CDR1 is LNHNV and CDR2 is YYDKDF (reference sequence). This CDR3 region has 19 residues. Trimming took 1 base from V and 0 from J, leaving 22 bases between them. CDR3 in DNA: TGTGCCACCAGCAGAGTGACCCCCGCCGAGGACCGAGTCTCCTACGAGCAGTACTTA. As protein: CATSRVTPAEDRVSYEQYL.

The chain uses TRBV12-3 or TRBV12-4 and TRBJ1-1, with TRBD1 as a possible D gene (5 bases). Trimming shortened V by 4 bases and J by 5 bases, and 8 bases separated the two germline ends. The CDR3 is 12 residues long. CDR3 sequence: CASSSGITEAFF. The CDR3 coding sequence is TGTGCCAGCAGTTCAGGGATAACTGAAGCTTTCTTT.

V is TRBV18 and J is TRBJ2-7; the D is unclear. Trimming took off 6 bases at V and 7 bases at J, with 22 bases between the two ends. The germline V gene encodes CDR1 KGHSH and CDR2 LQKENI. The CDR3 consists of 15 residues. The CDR3 here is CASSPKQVYPSEQYF. In DNA form, the CDR3 reads TGTGCCAGCTCTCCGAAGCAGGTCTACCCCTCGGAGCAGTACTTC.

The V and J genes are TRBV9 and TRBJ2-1; 10 nucleotides match TRBD2. The CDR3 is 17 residues long. CDR1 and CDR2 (germline): SGDLS, YYNGEE. Germline trimming cut 1 base from V and 3 bases from J; bases unmatched to any gene: 7. The CDR3 sequence is CASSVPLAGGSYNEQFF. The CDR3 nucleotides read TGTGCCAGCAGCGTACCCTTAGCGGGAGGCAGCTACAATGAGCAGTTCTTC.

There are a few counts of this clonotype. The rearrangement joins TRBV29-1 to TRBJ2-7; TRBD1 aligns across 10 bases. With V trimmed by 6 bases and J by 3 bases, 5 bases remained unmatched. Looked up from germline, CDR1 is SQVTM and CDR2 is ANQGSEA. The length of the CDR3 is 13 residues. In DNA form, the CDR3 reads TGCAGCGTGAGACAGGGGGCTAACTACGAGCAGTACTTC. Translating it yields CSVRQGANYEQYF.